Reported below is one T cell receptor (beta chain). Its target is unknown. The entry originates in a study of cytomegalovirus exposure and HLA in healthy donors. In the PCR, 60 Vbeta and 13 Jbeta primers were used. Only in-frame clones appear in the TCRdb table, and some are missing; sequencing was by immunoSEQ multiplex PCR. Of 100,000 or so clones listed, approximately 80% were seen once; the top ten hold approximately 4.2%. Losses at the gene ends were 2 bases for V and 1 base for J; bases not matched to a gene: 2. The germline gives CDR1 SNHLY, CDR2 FYNNEI. The CDR3 has 15 residues. Study results and caveats: Three chains linked to CMV were shown in vitro to be specific for CMV antigens. According to reports, the classifier identified cytomegalovirus status with high specificity and sensitivity.

The TCR comes from a female donor in good health and CMV-seropositive. The sample comprised PBMCs. This chain uses TRBV2 with TRBJ1-5, with 7 bases aligning to TRBD1. Written as DNA, the CDR3 is TGTGCCAGCAGTGAACAGGGGGGAAGCAATCAGCCCCAGCATTTT. It codes for CASSEQGGSNQPQHF. The variable domain in full, with the rest retrieved from reference TRBV2 and TRBJ1-5, is EPEVTQTPSHQVTQMGQEVILRCVPISNHLYFYWYRQILGQKVEFLVSFYNNEISEKSEIFDDQFSVERPDGSNFTLKIRSTKLEDSAMYFCASSEQGGSNQPQHFGDGTRLSIL.